The rows below give T cell receptor beta chains drawn from one sample of a study of a mutant IDH1 vaccine in newly diagnosed glioma. This table comes from immunoSEQ multiplex PCR, and its TCRdb copy is limited to in-frame clones, with some not included. The sample consists of roughly 38,000 clones, 80% to 95% of them appearing once. Sample: PBMCs, taken from a glioma patient treated with radiotherapy, temozolomide or both. These TCRs come from a man aged 18 to 29 with glioma. Both conserved end residues are part of each CDR3. A D gene is named only where the DNA matches it firmly. A clone size is listed for some rows: how often the clone was seen (once, few, many), or a class if it is expanded.

CASSDQMNTEAFF,TGTGCCAGCAGTGATCAAATGAACACTGAAGCTTTCTTT,TRBJ1-1,.,.,TRBV6-1
CASSLRQGGNTEAFF,TGTGCCAGCAGCCTACGACAGGGGGGGAACACTGAAGCTTTCTTT,TRBJ1-1,TRBD1,.,TRBV7-2
CASNSGLGYEQYF,TGTGCCAGCAACTCGGGACTAGGCTACGAGCAGTACTTC,TRBJ2-7,TRBD2,.,TRBV27
CASSPTGGESYNEQFF,TGTGCCAGCTCACCGACAGGGGGCGAATCCTACAATGAGCAGTTCTTC,TRBJ2-1,TRBD1,.,TRBV18
CASSISQGPTEAFF,TGTGCCAGTAGTATCAGCCAGGGCCCCACTGAAGCTTTCTTT,TRBJ1-1,.,.,TRBV19
CASSPPTGSNYGYTF,TGCGCCAGCAGCCCCCCGACAGGGAGCAACTATGGCTACACCTTC,TRBJ1-2,TRBD1,.,TRBV4-1
CASSRDSQGYNEQFF,TGTGCCAGCAGCCGGGACTCCCAAGGGTACAATGAGCAGTTCTTC,TRBJ2-1,.,.,TRBV7-6
CASSERQGMYGYTF,TGTGCCAGCAGTGAACGGCAGGGAATGTATGGCTACACCTTC,TRBJ1-2,.,.,TRBV6-1
CASSQESIPSDGYTF,TGCGCCAGCAGCCAAGAGTCGATACCGAGCGATGGCTACACCTTC,TRBJ1-2,.,.,TRBV4-3
CSVGGVHEQYF,TGCAGCGTTGGAGGGGTCCACGAGCAGTACTTC,TRBJ2-7,.,.,TRBV29-1
CSVRVAGNTIYF,TGCAGCGTTCGGGTAGCTGGAAACACCATATATTTT,TRBJ1-3,.,once,TRBV29-1
CASSLALVDINIQYF,TGTGCCAGCAGCTTGGCCTTAGTGGACATAAACATTCAGTACTTC,TRBJ2-4,.,few,TRBV5-6
CASSFRGDYNEQFF,TGTGCCAGCAGCTTCAGAGGGGATTACAATGAGCAGTTCTTC,TRBJ2-1,.,.,TRBV7-9
CASSPDRVGTDTQYF,TGTGCCAGCAGCCCGGACAGGGTCGGCACAGATACGCAGTATTTT,TRBJ2-3,TRBD1,.,TRBV7-2
CAWSVSGYEQYF,TGTGCCTGGAGTGTATCGGGCTACGAGCAGTACTTC,TRBJ2-7,.,once,TRBV30
CASSSRLAGRETQYF,TGTGCCAGCAGCTCCCGACTAGCGGGAAGGGAGACCCAGTACTTC,TRBJ2-5,TRBD2,.,TRBV7-9
CASSLEPQGQNYGYTF,TGTGCCAGCAGCTTAGAACCGCAGGGGCAAAACTATGGCTACACCTTC,TRBJ1-2,.,.,TRBV7-9
CASSQTGTGGEQYF,TGCGCCAGCAGCCAAACCGGGACAGGGGGGGAGCAGTACTTC,TRBJ2-7,TRBD1,.,TRBV4-1
CAWSVGPNQPQHF,TGTGCCTGGAGTGTAGGACCTAATCAGCCCCAGCATTTT,TRBJ1-5,.,.,TRBV30
CASSLVPGRVEKLFF,TGTGCCAGCAGCTTAGTGCCAGGGCGGGTCGAAAAACTGTTTTTT,TRBJ1-4,.,.,TRBV7-9
CASGLVSGGRTEAFF,TGTGCTAGTGGTTTGGTTTCGGGGGGCAGGACTGAAGCTTTCTTT,TRBJ1-1,.,.,TRBV12-5
CASSLVGTSGSYEQYF,TGTGCCAGCAGCTTGGTAGGGACTAGCGGGAGTTACGAGCAGTACTTC,TRBJ2-7,TRBD2,once,TRBV5-5
CASSLAGAVAQALYEQYF,TGCGCCAGCAGCTTGGCCGGCGCGGTTGCACAGGCGCTCTACGAGCAGTACTTC,TRBJ2-7,.,.,TRBV5-1
CASSIETGTYGYTF,TGTGCCAGTAGTATCGAGACAGGGACTTATGGCTACACCTTC,TRBJ1-2,TRBD1,.,TRBV19
CASSLAGGTGELFF,TGTGCCAGCAGCTTAGCGGGGGGCACCGGGGAGCTGTTTTTT,TRBJ2-2,.,once,TRBV7-2
CASSLVSAANEKLFF,TGTGCCAGCAGCTTAGTATCGGCGGCTAATGAAAAACTGTTTTTT,TRBJ1-4,.,.,TRBV7-2